The sequence of this T cell receptor beta chain was determined in a study of blood T cell repertoires in COVID-19. At the level of the study: Samples taken during acute and convalescent COVID-19 were collected in the United States, Italy and Spain. T cells, B-cell-depleted T cells, or PBMCs provided the cDNA or gDNA that served as material.

In the original analysis: Amplification with reference gene primers provided the estimates of nucleated cell counts. Assay used: immunoSEQ multiplex PCR; TCRdb lists only in-frame clones, some missing. The V and J calls and the clone size are those of that table, but D and trimming were determined from the DNA. The data contain 120,000 to 150,000 clones, approximately 85% of them singletons. Trimming cost V 8 bases and J 11 bases, with 18 bases left between them. The CDR3 spans 12 residues. CDR1 MNHEY and CDR2 SMNVEV come from the germline V gene (reference sequence). During active infection, Seattle patients enrolled and were then monitored through disease.

The sample comprised peripheral blood. The sequence was collected from a woman in her fifties or sixties with COVID-19, enrolled during active disease. The rearrangement links TRBV27 to TRBJ1-1; D uncertain. The CDR3 DNA is TGTGCCAGCCAGCCGGGGTCGGGGATGGCTTTCTTT. This encodes CASQPGSGMAFF.